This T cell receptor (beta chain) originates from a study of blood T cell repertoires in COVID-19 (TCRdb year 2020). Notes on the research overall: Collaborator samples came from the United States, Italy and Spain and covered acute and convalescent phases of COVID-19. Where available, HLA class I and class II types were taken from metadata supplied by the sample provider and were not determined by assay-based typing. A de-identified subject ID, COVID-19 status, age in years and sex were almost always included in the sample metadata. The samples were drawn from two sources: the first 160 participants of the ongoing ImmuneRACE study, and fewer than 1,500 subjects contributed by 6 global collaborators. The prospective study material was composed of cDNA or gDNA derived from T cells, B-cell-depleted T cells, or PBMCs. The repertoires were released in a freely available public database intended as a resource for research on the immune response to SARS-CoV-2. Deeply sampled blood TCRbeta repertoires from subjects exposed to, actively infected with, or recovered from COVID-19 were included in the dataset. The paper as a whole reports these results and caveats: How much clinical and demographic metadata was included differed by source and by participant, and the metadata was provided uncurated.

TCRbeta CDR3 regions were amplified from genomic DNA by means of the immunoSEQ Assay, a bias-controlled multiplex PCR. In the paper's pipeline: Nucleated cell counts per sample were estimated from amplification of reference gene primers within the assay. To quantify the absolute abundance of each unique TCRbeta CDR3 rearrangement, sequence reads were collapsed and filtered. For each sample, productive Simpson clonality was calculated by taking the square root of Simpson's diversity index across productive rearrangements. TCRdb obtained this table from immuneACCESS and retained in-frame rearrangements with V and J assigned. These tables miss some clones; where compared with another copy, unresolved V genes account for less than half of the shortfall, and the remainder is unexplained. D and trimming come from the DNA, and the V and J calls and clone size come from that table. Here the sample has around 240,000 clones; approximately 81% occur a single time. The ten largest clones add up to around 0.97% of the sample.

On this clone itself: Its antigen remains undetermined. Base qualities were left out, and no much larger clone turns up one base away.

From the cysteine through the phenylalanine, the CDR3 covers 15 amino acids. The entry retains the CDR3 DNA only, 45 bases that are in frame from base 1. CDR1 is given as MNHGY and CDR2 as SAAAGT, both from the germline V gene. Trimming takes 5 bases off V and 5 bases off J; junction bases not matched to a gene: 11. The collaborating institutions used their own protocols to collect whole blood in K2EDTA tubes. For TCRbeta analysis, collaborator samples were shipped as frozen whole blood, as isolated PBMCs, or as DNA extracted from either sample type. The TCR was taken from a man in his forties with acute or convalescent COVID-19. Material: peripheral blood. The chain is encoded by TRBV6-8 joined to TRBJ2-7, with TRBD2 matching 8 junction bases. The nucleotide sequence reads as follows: TGTGCCAGCAGTAATCCGGGACTAGACGGCCACGAGCAGTACTTC. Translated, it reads CASSNPGLDGHEQYF.